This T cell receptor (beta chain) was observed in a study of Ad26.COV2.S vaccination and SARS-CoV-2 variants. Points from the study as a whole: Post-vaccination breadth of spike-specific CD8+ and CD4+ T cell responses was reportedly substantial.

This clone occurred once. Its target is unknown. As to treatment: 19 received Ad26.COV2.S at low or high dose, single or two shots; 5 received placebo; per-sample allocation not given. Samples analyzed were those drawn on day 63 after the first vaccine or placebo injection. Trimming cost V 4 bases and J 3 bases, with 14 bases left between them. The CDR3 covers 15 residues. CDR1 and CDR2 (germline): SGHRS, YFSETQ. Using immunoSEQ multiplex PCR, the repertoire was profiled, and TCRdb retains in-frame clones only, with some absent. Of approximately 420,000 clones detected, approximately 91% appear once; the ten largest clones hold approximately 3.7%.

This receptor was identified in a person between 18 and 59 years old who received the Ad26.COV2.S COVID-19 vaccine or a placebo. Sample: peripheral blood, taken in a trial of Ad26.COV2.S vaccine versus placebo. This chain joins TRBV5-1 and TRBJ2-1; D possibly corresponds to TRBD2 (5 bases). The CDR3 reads CASSPAVTIYNEQFF. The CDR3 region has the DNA TGCGCCAGCAGCCCAGCGGTCACAATCTACAATGAGCAGTTCTTC. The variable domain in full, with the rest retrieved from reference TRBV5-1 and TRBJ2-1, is KAGVTQTPRYLIKTRGQQVTLSCSPISGHRSVSWYQQTPGQGLQFLFEYFSETQRNKGNFPGRFSGRQFSNSRSEMNVSTLELGDSALYLCASSPAVTIYNEQFFGPGTRLTVL.